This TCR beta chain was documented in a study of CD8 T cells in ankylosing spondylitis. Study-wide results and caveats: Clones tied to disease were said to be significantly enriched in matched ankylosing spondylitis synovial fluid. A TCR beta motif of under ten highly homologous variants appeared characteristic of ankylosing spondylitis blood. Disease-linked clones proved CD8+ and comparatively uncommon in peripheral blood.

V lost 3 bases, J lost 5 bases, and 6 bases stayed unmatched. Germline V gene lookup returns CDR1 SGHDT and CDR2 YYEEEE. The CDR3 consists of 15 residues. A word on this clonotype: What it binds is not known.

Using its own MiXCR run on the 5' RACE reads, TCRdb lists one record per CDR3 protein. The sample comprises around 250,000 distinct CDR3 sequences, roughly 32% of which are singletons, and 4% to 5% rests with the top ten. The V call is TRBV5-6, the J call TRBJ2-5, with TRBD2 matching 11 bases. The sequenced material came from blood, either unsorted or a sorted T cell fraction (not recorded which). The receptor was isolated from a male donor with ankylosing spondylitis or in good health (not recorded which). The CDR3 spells CASSSLVAGGETQYF. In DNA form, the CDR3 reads TGTGCCAGCAGCTCGCTCGTAGCGGGGGGGGAGACCCAGTACTTC.